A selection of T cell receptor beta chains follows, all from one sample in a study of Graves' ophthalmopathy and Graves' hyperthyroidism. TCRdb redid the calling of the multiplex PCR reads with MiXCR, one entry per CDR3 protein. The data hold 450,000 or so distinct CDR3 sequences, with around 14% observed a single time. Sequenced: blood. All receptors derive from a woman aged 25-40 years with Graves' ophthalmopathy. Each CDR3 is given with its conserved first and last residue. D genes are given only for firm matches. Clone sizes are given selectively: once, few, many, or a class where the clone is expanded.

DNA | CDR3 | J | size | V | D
TGTGCCAGCAGCAGAGGGGTCACTGAAGCTTTCTTT | CASSRGVTEAFF | TRBJ1-1 | many | TRBV7-9 | NA
TGTGCCAGTATGGGGACGGCCGCTATGCCCCTCCACTTT | CASMGTAAMPLHF | TRBJ1-6 | many | TRBV19 | NA
TGCGCCAGCAGCCAAGTCGTGGCAGGGACCTACGAGCAGTACTTC | CASSQVVAGTYEQYF | TRBJ2-7 | NA | TRBV4-1 | NA
TGTGCCAGCAGCTCGACTAGCGGGGGGTCCATAGATACGCAGTATTTT | CASSSTSGGSIDTQYF | TRBJ2-3 | few | TRBV3-1 | TRBD2
TGTGCCAGCAGTGAATCGGGTGGGGGCAGCTATGGCTACACCTTC | CASSESGGGSYGYTF | TRBJ1-2 | many | TRBV6-1 | NA
TGTGCCAGCAGCCCGCGGGACAGGGGCTACTACGAGCAGTACTTC | CASSPRDRGYYEQYF | TRBJ2-7 | many | TRBV7-9 | TRBD1
TGTGCCGCCTCAGCGAGGATAGCCGGGGAGCTGTTTTTT | CAASARIAGELFF | TRBJ2-2 | many | TRBV6-1 | NA
TGTGCCAGCAGTTCAATCCCGACGGGGTGGGACGGGCAGTACTTC | CASSSIPTGWDGQYF | TRBJ2-7 | NA | TRBV27 | NA
TGTGCCAGCAGTTGGTTAGGGGCTGGGGCCAACGTCCTGACTTTC | CASSWLGAGANVLTF | TRBJ2-6 | many | TRBV12-3/TRBV12-4 | NA
TGCAGTGCGACTACCCCACAGGGGGCGGACGAGCAGTACTTC | CSATTPQGADEQYF | TRBJ2-7 | NA | TRBV20-1 | TRBD1
TGTGCCAGCGGGTTTGGGGGGGCCTACGAGCAGTACTTC | CASGFGGAYEQYF | TRBJ2-7 | many | TRBV28 | TRBD2
TGTGCCAGCAGCCCTATGGGGACAGGGAACGGCGAGCAGTACTTC | CASSPMGTGNGEQYF | TRBJ2-7 | many | TRBV28 | TRBD1
TGTGTCAGCAGTTCTTCACCCGGAATTCATCAGCCCCAGCATTTT | CVSSSSPGIHQPQHF | TRBJ1-5 | many | TRBV28 | NA
TGTGCCAGCAGTTCGACGGAGACCCAGTACTTC | CASSSTETQYF | TRBJ2-5 | many | TRBV12-3/TRBV12-4 | NA
TGTGCCAGCACGGGGGGGGGCTCCACCTACGAGCAGTACTTC | CASTGGGSTYEQYF | TRBJ2-7 | NA | TRBV6-1 | TRBD2
TGTGCCAGCAGCCCTGGTAGCGCGGGGGGCTACACCTTC | CASSPGSAGGYTF | TRBJ1-2 | few | TRBV7-9 | NA
TGCGCCAGCAGCCAAGCGAACAGGCCTCTGAACACTGAAGCTTTCTTT | CASSQANRPLNTEAFF | TRBJ1-1 | many | TRBV4-1 | NA
TGTGCCACCGGGACGCCCGGCGGTCGTGGCTACACCTTC | CATGTPGGRGYTF | TRBJ1-2 | many | TRBV6-5 | NA
TGCAGTGCTAGGGATGACAGGGACTACGAGCAGTACTTC | CSARDDRDYEQYF | TRBJ2-7 | many | TRBV20-1 | TRBD1
TGTGCCAGCAGACCCACAGGGGGCGACAACACCGGGGAGCTGTTTTTT | CASRPTGGDNTGELFF | TRBJ2-2 | many | TRBV12-3/TRBV12-4 | TRBD1
TGTGCCAGCAGAGACGGTTTCTCTGAGGGGACCATATATTTT | CASRDGFSEGTIYF | TRBJ1-3 | many | TRBV6-1 | NA
TGTGCCTGGAGAGGGTCTGGGGGAGGGAATCAGCCCCAGTATTTT | CAWRGSGGGNQPQYF | TRBJ2-3 | few | TRBV30 | TRBD2
TGTGCCAGCAGTTTAAGGGGGGCAGTCGAGGACACTGAAGCTTTCTTT | CASSLRGAVEDTEAFF | TRBJ1-1 | many | TRBV12-3/TRBV12-4 | NA
TGCAGTGCTGGAGTAGCTTTCTTT | CSAGVAFF | TRBJ1-1 | many | TRBV20-1 | NA
TGTGCCAGCCGGGGGGGGGGGTTCCAAGAGACCCAGTACTTC | CASRGGGFQETQYF | TRBJ2-5 | many | TRBV6-5 | TRBD2
TGTGCCAGGGGACTAGCGGTAGGGGAGCTGTTTTTT | CARGLAVGELFF | TRBJ2-2 | many | TRBV2 | TRBD2
TGTGCCAGCAGTTTAAGAGGGGGGGCCGTCACCTACGAGCAGTACTTC | CASSLRGGAVTYEQYF | TRBJ2-7 | many | TRBV27 | NA
TGCGCCAGCAGTGAGACTTGGAACTATGGCTACACCTTC | CASSETWNYGYTF | TRBJ1-2 | many | TRBV10-1 | NA
TGTGCCACCAAGAGCCGAGGACGGGACACTGAAGCTTTCTTT | CATKSRGRDTEAFF | TRBJ1-1 | many | TRBV6-5 | NA
TGCGCCAGCAGCCCTGGGGGGGTGGGACAGCCCCAGCATTTT | CASSPGGVGQPQHF | TRBJ1-5 | NA | TRBV4-1 | NA
TGTGCCAGCAGAACCCGGACGGATTCACCCCTCCACTTT | CASRTRTDSPLHF | TRBJ1-6 | many | TRBV6-1 | NA
TGCAGCCGCCCCCTGAGACAGGGCTCCTACGAGCAGTACTTC | CSRPLRQGSYEQYF | TRBJ2-7 | many | TRBV29-1 | TRBD1
TGCAGTGGGGTCTCTGGAGGGTTCCAAGAGACCCAGTACTTC | CSGVSGGFQETQYF | TRBJ2-5 | many | TRBV20-1 | NA
TGTGCCAGCAGTGAACGGTTGACCGAGCAGTACTTC | CASSERLTEQYF | TRBJ2-7 | many | TRBV2 | NA
TGTGCCAGCAGTCCCGGGACAGGGGTCTATGGCTACACCTTC | CASSPGTGVYGYTF | TRBJ1-2 | many | TRBV27 | TRBD1
TGTGCCTGGAGGACAGGATTATACGAGCAGTACTTC | CAWRTGLYEQYF | TRBJ2-7 | many | TRBV30 | NA
TGTGCCAGCAGTGAAGCGCAGAATTCCTACGAGCAGTACTTC | CASSEAQNSYEQYF | TRBJ2-7 | many | TRBV2 | NA
TGTGCCAGCAGTTTGGCCCCAGGGACAGGGAATAACTATGGCTACACCTTC | CASSLAPGTGNNYGYTF | TRBJ1-2 | many | TRBV12-3/TRBV12-4 | TRBD1
TGTGCCAGCAGCCAAGACCCAGGGGCTTATGGCTACACCTTC | CASSQDPGAYGYTF | TRBJ1-2 | many | TRBV3-1 | NA
TGTGCCAGCAGTGAAGCGGGTTCTTTCGAGGGCTATGGCTACACCTTC | CASSEAGSFEGYGYTF | TRBJ1-2 | many | TRBV6-1 | NA
TGTGCCAGCAGTGTCCGGGACAGCTTCTTCTATGGCTACACCTTC | CASSVRDSFFYGYTF | TRBJ1-2 | many | TRBV2 | TRBD1
TGTGCCAGACAACGGGGGGGCTCCTATAATTCACCCCTCCACTTT | CARQRGGSYNSPLHF | TRBJ1-6 | many | TRBV7-3 | NA
TGTGCCAGCAGTGCCGGGACTGAAGCTTTCTTT | CASSAGTEAFF | TRBJ1-1 | many | TRBV27 | NA
TGTGCCAGCAGTGGGAGGACAGGGAGTCGGTGGACTGAAGCTTTCTTT | CASSGRTGSRWTEAFF | TRBJ1-1 | NA | TRBV6-1 | TRBD1
TGTGCCAGTCAGCTAGCGGGGGGGTTCCTGGAGACCCAGTACTTC | CASQLAGGFLETQYF | TRBJ2-5 | few | TRBV27 | TRBD2
TGTGCCAGCTCACGGGAGTATAATTCACCCCTCCACTTT | CASSREYNSPLHF | TRBJ1-6 | few | TRBV18 | NA
TGTGCCAGCAGTCGCAACAGGGCTGGGGGCCAAGAGACCCAGTACTTC | CASSRNRAGGQETQYF | TRBJ2-5 | many | TRBV6-5 | NA
TGTGCCAGCAGTCGGACTAGCGGGAGGGGTGAGCAGTACTTC | CASSRTSGRGEQYF | TRBJ2-7 | many | TRBV12-3/TRBV12-4 | TRBD2
TGTGCCAGCAGCCAAGGAGAGGTCTACGAGCAGTACTTC | CASSQGEVYEQYF | TRBJ2-7 | many | TRBV14 | NA
TGTGCCAGCAGCCCTCGAGCAGGGGATGGCTACACCTTC | CASSPRAGDGYTF | TRBJ1-2 | few | TRBV5-4 | NA
TGTGCCTGGGGGACAGGGTTTAATTCACCCCTCCACTTT | CAWGTGFNSPLHF | TRBJ1-6 | many | TRBV30 | TRBD1
TGCGCCAGCAGCCACGGAGGGGGGGGGCGAGAGACCCAGTACTTC | CASSHGGGGRETQYF | TRBJ2-5 | many | TRBV4-1 | NA
TGCAGTGCTAGCATTAGCGGGCAAGAGACCCAGTACTTC | CSASISGQETQYF | TRBJ2-5 | many | TRBV20-1 | TRBD2
TGTGCCAGCCGATTGGACACTGAAGCTTTCTTT | CASRLDTEAFF | TRBJ1-1 | many | TRBV19 | NA
TGTGCCAGTAGTATTGGGTCGGAGTCGAGGACGAACAAAAACATTCAGTACTTC | CASSIGSESRTNKNIQYF | TRBJ2-4 | many | TRBV19 | NA
TGTGCCATCCGGGTCTCTGAGCTTGAAGCTTTCTTT | CAIRVSELEAFF | TRBJ1-1 | many | TRBV10-3 | NA